Given below is one T cell receptor beta chain in context. The sample comes from a study of cytomegalovirus exposure and HLA in healthy donors. The CDR3 length is 14 residues. Trimming cost V 3 bases and J 5 bases, with 13 bases left between them. Germline CDR1 is SEHNR and CDR2 is FQNEAQ (reference sequence). Amplification used 60 Vbeta primers and 13 Jbeta primers. Produced via immunoSEQ multiplex PCR; TCRdb's table is partial and in-frame only. Of some 150,000 clones listed, around 73% are singletons. The material sequenced was PBMCs. The source is a human donor in good health. The J gene is TRBJ1-2, the V gene TRBV7-9, with TRBD1 as a possible D gene (5 bases). The CDR3 reads CASSFLGGSYGYTF. The CDR3 DNA reads TGTGCCAGCAGCTTTCTGGGGGGATCTTATGGCTACACCTTC.